This paragraph covers one T cell receptor (beta chain) sequence. This entry is derived from a study of blood T cell repertoires in COVID-19. Study as a whole: Samples taken during acute and convalescent COVID-19 were collected in the United States, Italy and Spain.

With 5 bases clipped from V and 1 base from J, the junction kept 7 bases outside the gene matches. The CDR3 covers 15 residues. Germline V CDR1 and CDR2: SEHNR, FQNEAQ (reference sequence). Source study methods: Quantification of nucleated cells was approximated via reference gene primer amplification. TCRdb's copy holds only in-frame clones and misses some; the assay was immunoSEQ multiplex PCR. The V and J calls and clone size are taken from that table; D and trimming were inferred from the DNA. This table holds roughly 120,000 clones, 65% to 90% found once. The V and J genes are TRBV7-9 and TRBJ1-1; 7 positions agree with TRBD1. The clonotype was recovered from a human donor in a cohort sampled during active COVID-19. The sample consisted of peripheral blood. The CDR3 DNA sequence: TGTGCCAGCAGCCGCCCGGGACAGCCGAACACTGAAGCTTTCTTT. Its protein product is CASSRPGQPNTEAFF.